This entry lists 9 T cell receptor beta chains sequenced from one sample in a study of blood T cell repertoires in COVID-19. Sequencing was performed with immunoSEQ multiplex PCR; in TCRdb, only in-frame clones are kept and a portion is missing. The repertoire holds about 150,000 clones, with 70% to 85% as singletons. Sequencing was carried out using peripheral blood. These receptor sequences come from a woman aged 55-70 years with acute or convalescent COVID-19.

The rearrangement links TRBV5-1 to TRBJ2-7; D remains unclear. Germline CDR1 and CDR2: SGHRS and YFSETQ. This CDR3 has 14 amino acids. Trimming removed 1 base at V and 0 bases at J, with 8 bases between. This CDR3 reads CASSLSADSYEQYF. As DNA, the CDR3 is TGCGCCAGCAGCTTGAGCGCTGACTCCTACGAGCAGTACTTC. The whole variable domain, remainder taken from reference TRBV5-1 and TRBJ2-7, is KAGVTQTPRYLIKTRGQQVTLSCSPISGHRSVSWYQQTPGQGLQFLFEYFSETQRNKGNFPGRFSGRQFSNSRSEMNVSTLELGDSALYLCASSLSADSYEQYFGPGTRLTVT.

This sequence joins TRBV27 and TRBJ2-2; 11 nucleotides align to TRBD2. From germline, CDR1 is MNHEY and CDR2 SMNVEV (reference sequence). With V trimmed by 8 bases and J by 4 bases, 6 bases remained unmatched. The CDR3 runs to 15 residues. CDR3 bases: TGTGCCAGCGGGATAGCGGGGGGGCGCACCGGGGAGCTGTTTTTT. Amino acids: CASGIAGGRTGELFF.

CDR3 loop: CASSLPGESHEQYV. CDR3 nucleotides: TGTGCCAGCAGCTTACCCGGGGAATCTCACGAGCAGTACGTC. The chain recombines TRBV11-1 with TRBJ2-7; D perhaps matches TRBD2 (5 bases). Between the trimmed V and J ends, which lost 2 bases and 5 bases, there was a span of 13 bases. Germline V CDR1 and CDR2: SGHAT, FQDESV (reference sequence). The CDR3 is 14 amino acids.

This clone was recorded once. At the DNA level, this CDR3 is encoded by other sequences in the same sample as well. For the CDR3, the DNA is TGTGCCAGCAGCTTCGGGGGAAACACTGAAGCTTTCTTT. Translating gives CASSFGGNTEAFF. The chain recombines TRBV7-3 with TRBJ1-1; TRBD1 might be the D (5 bases). Per germline, CDR1 SGHTA and CDR2 FQGTGA. The germline V and J ends were trimmed by 3 bases and 2 bases, with 7 bases remaining between them. The CDR3 loop spans 13 amino acids. The full variable domain, in which reference TRBV7-3 and TRBJ1-1 provide the parts outside the CDR3, is GAGVSQTPSNKVTEKGKYVELRCDPISGHTALYWYRQSLGQGPEFLIYFQGTGAADDSGLPNDRFFAVRPEGSVSTLKIQRTERGDSAVYLCASSFGGNTEAFFGQGTRLTVV.

The J gene is TRBJ1-5, the V gene TRBV18; 10 positions match TRBD1. Germline V gene sequence: CDR1 KGHSH, CDR2 LQKENI. After removal of 3 bases from V and 6 bases from J, the junction contained 2 bases not matched to a gene. The CDR3 has 14 amino acids. The CDR3, as DNA: TGTGCCAGCTCACCGGGACAGGGGACTCAGCCCCAGCATTTT. It encodes CASSPGQGTQPQHF.

This chain links TRBV5-1 with TRBJ2-5; D is possibly TRBD2 (6 bases). With 4 bases removed from V and 2 bases from J, the gap between germline ends came to 18 bases. The length of the CDR3 is 16 residues. CDR1 is SGHRS and CDR2 is YFSETQ in the germline V gene. The CDR3 coding sequence is TGCGCCAGCAGCCCGTTGGCGGAGGGAACACAAGAGACCCAGTACTTC. Amino acids: CASSPLAEGTQETQYF. Together with reference TRBV5-1 and TRBJ2-5, the CDR3 gives the full variable domain: KAGVTQTPRYLIKTRGQQVTLSCSPISGHRSVSWYQQTPGQGLQFLFEYFSETQRNKGNFPGRFSGRQFSNSRSEMNVSTLELGDSALYLCASSPLAEGTQETQYFGPGTRLLVL.

The CDR3: CASSWDSLKAFF. The CDR3 DNA is TGTGCCAGCAGTTGGGACAGCCTTAAAGCTTTCTTT. V is TRBV5-4 and J is TRBJ1-1, with 7 nucleotides matching TRBD1. V trimming: 5 bases; J trimming: 9 bases; junction bases outside the gene matches: 7. The CDR3 totals 12 residues. Looked up from germline, CDR1 is SGHNT and CDR2 is YYREEE (reference sequence).

This sequence joins TRBV6-5 and TRBJ2-5, with 7 bases fitting TRBD1. Germline lookup yields CDR1 MNHEY and CDR2 SVGAGI. CDR3 size: 15 residues. With V trimmed by 5 bases and J by 2 bases, 8 bases remained unmatched. The CDR3 loop is CASSRNRGQQETQYF. Written as DNA, the CDR3 is TGTGCCAGCAGTAGGAACAGGGGACAACAAGAGACCCAGTACTTC.

This chain connects TRBV6-7 to TRBJ2-5; TRBD2 matches at 13 bases. TRBV6-7 has ORF status, its function being uncertain. The CDR3 runs 18 residues. Trimming took 2 bases from V and 1 from J; bases not matched to a gene: 7. The DNA for the CDR3 is TGTGCCAGCAGTTACCGGGGACTAGCGGGGATGAGCCAAGAGACCCAGTACTTC. This sequence encodes CASSYRGLAGMSQETQYF.